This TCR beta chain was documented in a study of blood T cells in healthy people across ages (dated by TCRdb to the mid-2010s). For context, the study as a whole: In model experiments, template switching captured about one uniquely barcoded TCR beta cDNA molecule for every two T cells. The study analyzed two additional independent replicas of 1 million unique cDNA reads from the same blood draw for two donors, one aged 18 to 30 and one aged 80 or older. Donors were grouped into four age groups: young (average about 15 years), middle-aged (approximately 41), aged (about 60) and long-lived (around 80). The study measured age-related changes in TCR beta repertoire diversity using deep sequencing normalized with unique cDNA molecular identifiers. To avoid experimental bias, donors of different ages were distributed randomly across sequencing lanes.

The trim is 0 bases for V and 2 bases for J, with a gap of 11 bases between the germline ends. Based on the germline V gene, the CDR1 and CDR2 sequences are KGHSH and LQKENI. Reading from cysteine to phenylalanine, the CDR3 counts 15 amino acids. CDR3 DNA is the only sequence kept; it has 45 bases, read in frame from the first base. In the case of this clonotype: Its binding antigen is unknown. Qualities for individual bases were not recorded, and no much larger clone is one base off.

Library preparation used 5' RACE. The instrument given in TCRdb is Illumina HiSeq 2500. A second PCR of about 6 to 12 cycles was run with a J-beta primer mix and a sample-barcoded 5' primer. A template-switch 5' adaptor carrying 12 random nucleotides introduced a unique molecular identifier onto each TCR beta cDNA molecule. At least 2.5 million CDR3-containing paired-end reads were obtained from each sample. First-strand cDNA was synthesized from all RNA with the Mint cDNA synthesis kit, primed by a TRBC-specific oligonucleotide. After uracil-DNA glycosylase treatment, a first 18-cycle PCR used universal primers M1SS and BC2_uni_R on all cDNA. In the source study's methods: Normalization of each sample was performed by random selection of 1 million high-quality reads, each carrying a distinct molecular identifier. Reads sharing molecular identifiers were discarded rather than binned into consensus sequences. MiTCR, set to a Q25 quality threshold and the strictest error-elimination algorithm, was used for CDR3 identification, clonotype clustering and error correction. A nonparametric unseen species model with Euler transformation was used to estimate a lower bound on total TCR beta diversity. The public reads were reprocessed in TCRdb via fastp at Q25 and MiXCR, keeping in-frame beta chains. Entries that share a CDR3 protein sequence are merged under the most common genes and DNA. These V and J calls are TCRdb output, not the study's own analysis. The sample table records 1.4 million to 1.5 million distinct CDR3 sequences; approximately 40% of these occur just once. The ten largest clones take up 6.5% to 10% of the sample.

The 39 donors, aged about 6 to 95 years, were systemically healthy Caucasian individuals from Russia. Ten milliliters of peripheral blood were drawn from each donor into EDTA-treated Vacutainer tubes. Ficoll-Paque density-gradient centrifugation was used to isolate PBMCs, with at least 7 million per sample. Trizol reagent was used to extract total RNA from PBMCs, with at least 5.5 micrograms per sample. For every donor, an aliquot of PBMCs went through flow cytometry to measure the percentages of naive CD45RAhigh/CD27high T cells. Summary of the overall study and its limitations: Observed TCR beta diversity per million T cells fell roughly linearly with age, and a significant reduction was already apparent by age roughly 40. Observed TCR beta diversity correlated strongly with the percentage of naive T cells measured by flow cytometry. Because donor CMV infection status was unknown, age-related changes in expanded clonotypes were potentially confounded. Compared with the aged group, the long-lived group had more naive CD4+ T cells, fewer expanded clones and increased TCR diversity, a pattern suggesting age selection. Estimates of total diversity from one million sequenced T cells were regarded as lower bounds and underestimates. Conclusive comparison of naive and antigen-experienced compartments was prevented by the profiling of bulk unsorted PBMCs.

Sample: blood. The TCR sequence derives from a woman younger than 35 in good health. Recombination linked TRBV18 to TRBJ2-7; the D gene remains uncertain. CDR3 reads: CASSPPMARAYEQYF. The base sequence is TGTGCCAGCTCACCACCGATGGCACGGGCCTACGAGCAGTACTTC. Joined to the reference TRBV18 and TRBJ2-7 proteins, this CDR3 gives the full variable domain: NAGVMQNPRHLVRRRGQEARLRCSPMKGHSHVYWYRQLPEEGLKFMVYLQKENIIDESGMPKERFSAEFPKEGPSILRIQQVVRGDSAAYFCASSPPMARAYEQYFGPGTRLTVT.